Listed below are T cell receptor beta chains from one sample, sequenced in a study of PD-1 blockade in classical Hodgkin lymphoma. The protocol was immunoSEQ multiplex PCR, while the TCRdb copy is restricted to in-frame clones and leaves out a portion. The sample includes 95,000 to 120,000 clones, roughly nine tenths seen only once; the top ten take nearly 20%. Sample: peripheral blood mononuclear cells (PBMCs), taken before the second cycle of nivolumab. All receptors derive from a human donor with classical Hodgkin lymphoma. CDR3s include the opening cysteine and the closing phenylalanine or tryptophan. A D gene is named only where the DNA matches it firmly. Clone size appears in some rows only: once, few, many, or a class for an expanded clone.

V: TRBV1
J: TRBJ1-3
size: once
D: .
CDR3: CTSSQDRPFSSLLSGNTIYF
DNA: TGCACCAGCAGCCAAGATCGCCCGTTTTCCAGTTTACTTTCTGGAAACACCATATATTTT

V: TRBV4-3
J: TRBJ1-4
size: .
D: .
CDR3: CASSQDWGEEKLFF
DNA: TGCGCCAGCAGCCAAGATTGGGGGGAGGAAAAACTGTTTTTT

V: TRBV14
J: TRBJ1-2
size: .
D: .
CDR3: CASSQANYGYTF
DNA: TGTGCCAGCAGCCAAGCTAACTATGGCTACACCTTC

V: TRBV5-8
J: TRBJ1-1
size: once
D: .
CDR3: CASSFYQGGFSGTEAFF
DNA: TGTGCCAGCAGCTTCTACCAGGGTGGGTTTTCGGGCACTGAAGCTTTCTTT

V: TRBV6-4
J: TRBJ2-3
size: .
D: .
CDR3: CAPEGADTQYF
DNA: TGTGCCCCCGAGGGCGCAGATACGCAGTATTTT

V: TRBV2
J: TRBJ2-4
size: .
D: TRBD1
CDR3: CASNLQGARAKNIQYF
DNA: TGTGCCAGCAACCTACAGGGGGCGCGGGCCAAAAACATTCAGTACTTC

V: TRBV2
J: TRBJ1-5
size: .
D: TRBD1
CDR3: CASSSGQGNQPQHF
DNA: TGTGCCAGCAGCTCCGGACAGGGCAATCAGCCCCAGCATTTT

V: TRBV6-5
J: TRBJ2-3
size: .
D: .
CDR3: CASSLGIAPYTQYF
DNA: TGTGCCAGCAGCCTCGGGATAGCGCCCTATACGCAGTATTTT

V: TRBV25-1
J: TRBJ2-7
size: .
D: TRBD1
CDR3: CASSEGNRGLYEQYF
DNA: TGTGCCAGCAGTGAAGGGAACAGGGGGCTATACGAGCAGTACTTC

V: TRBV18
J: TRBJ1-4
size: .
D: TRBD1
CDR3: CASSKGGTNEKLFF
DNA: TGTGCCAGCTCCAAAGGGGGCACTAATGAAAAACTGTTTTTT

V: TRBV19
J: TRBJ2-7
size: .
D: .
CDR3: CASSQERGISYEQYF
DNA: TGTGCCAGTAGCCAAGAACGAGGGATATCCTACGAGCAGTACTTC

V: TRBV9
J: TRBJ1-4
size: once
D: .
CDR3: CASSKRTATNEKLFF
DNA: TGTGCCAGCAGCAAGCGGACAGCAACTAATGAAAAACTGTTTTTT

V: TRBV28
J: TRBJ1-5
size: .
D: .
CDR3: CASRSRLLASGNQPQHF
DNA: TGTGCCAGCAGGTCGAGACTCCTAGCCTCGGGCAATCAGCCCCAGCATTTT

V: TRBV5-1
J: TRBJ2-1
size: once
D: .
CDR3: CASSLVAGADHNEQFF
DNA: TGCGCCAGCAGCTTGGTGGCGGGCGCGGACCACAATGAGCAGTTCTTC

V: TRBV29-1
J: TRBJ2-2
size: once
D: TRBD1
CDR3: CSVGGTGKTGELFF
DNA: TGCAGCGTCGGTGGGACAGGGAAAACCGGGGAGCTGTTTTTT

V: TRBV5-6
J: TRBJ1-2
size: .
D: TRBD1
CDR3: CASSSGQGYYGYTF
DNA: TGTGCCAGCAGCTCGGGACAGGGGTACTATGGCTACACCTTC

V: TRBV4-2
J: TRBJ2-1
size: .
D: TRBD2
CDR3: CASSQEFSGYNEQFF
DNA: TGTGCCAGCAGCCAAGAATTTAGCGGGTACAATGAGCAGTTCTTC

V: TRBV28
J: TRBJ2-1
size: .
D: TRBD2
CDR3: CASTGLATQFSNEQFF
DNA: TGTGCCAGCACCGGACTAGCGACCCAGTTCTCCAATGAGCAGTTCTTC

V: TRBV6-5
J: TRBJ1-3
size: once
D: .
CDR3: CASSRPPPAGNTIYF
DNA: TGTGCCAGCAGTCGTCCCCCGCCGGCGGGAAACACCATATATTTT

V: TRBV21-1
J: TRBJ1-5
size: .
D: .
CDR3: CASSWLHWHHQPQHF
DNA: TGTGCCAGCAGTTGGCTACATTGGCATCATCAGCCCCAGCATTTT

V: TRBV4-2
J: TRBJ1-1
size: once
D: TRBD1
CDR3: CASSQDSTGAQEAFF
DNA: TGTGCCAGCAGCCAAGATTCGACAGGGGCCCAAGAAGCTTTCTTT

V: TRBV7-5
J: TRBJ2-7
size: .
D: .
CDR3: CVRSHSTGLPYEQYF
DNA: TGTGTCAGAAGCCATTCAACAGGGTTGCCCTACGAGCAGTACTTC

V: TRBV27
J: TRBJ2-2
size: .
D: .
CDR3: CASSPRVFATGELFF
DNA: TGTGCCAGCAGCCCACGAGTGTTCGCCACCGGGGAGCTGTTTTTT

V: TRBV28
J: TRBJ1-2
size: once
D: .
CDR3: CASSTPGRGDYGYTF
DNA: TGTGCCAGCAGTACGCCGGGGAGGGGCGACTATGGCTACACCTTC

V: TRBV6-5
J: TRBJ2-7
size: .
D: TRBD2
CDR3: CASSYPGGVQYF
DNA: TGTGCCAGCAGTTATCCGGGGGGGGTGCAGTACTTC

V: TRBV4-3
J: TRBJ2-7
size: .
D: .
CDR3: CASSPGPLSYEQYF
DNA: TGCGCCAGCAGCCCGGGACCACTCTCCTACGAGCAGTACTTC

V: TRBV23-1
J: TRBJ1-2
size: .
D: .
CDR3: CASSQGQPGPGELGASGYTF
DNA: TGCGCCAGCAGTCAAGGGCAACCGGGCCCAGGGGAACTTGGAGCGAGTGGCTACACCTTC

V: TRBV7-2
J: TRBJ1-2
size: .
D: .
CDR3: CASSLLGGGPNYGYTF
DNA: TGTGCCAGCAGTCTCTTAGGGGGGGGCCCTAACTATGGCTACACCTTC

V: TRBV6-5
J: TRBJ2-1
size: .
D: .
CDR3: CASRPISGEQFF
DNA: TGTGCCAGCAGGCCGATTAGCGGTGAGCAGTTCTTC

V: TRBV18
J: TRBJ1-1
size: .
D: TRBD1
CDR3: CASSPWDRGQAFF
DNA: TGTGCCAGCTCACCTTGGGACAGGGGGCAAGCTTTCTTT

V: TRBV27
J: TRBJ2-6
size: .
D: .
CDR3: CASSFGANVLTF
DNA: TGTGCCAGCAGTTTTGGGGCCAACGTCCTGACTTTC

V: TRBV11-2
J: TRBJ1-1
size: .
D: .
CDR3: CASSLNGYRPEAFF
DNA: TGTGCCAGCAGCTTAAACGGATACCGTCCTGAAGCTTTCTTT

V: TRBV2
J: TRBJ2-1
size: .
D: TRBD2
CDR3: CASTPGRDYYNEQFF
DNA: TGTGCCAGCACACCAGGGAGGGACTACTACAATGAGCAGTTCTTC

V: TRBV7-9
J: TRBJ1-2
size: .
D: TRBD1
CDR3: CASSLSGTGTAGYTF
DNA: TGTGCCAGCAGCTTATCCGGGACAGGGACAGCTGGCTACACCTTC

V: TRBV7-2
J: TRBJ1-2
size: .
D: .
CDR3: CASSLALGDGYTF
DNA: TGTGCCAGCAGCTTAGCGCTGGGGGACGGCTACACCTTC

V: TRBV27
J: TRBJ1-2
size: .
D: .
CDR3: CASSLSLQGRVYGYTF
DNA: TGTGCCAGCAGTTTATCTTTACAGGGAAGGGTCTATGGCTACACCTTC

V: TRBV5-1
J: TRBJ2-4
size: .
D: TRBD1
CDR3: CASSSKQGSLAKNIQYF
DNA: TGCGCCAGCAGCTCCAAACAGGGGTCCCTAGCCAAAAACATTCAGTACTTC

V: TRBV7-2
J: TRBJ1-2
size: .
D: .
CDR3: CAIDKLNGGYTF
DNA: TGTGCCATCGACAAGCTTAATGGGGGCTACACCTTC

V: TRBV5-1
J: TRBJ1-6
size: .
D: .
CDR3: CASSLTGSNSPLHF
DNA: TGCGCCAGCAGCTTGACAGGGAGCAATTCACCCCTCCACTTT

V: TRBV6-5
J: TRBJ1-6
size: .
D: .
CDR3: CASSYLQGRSPLHF
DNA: TGTGCCAGCAGTTACTTGCAGGGCAGGTCACCCCTCCACTTT

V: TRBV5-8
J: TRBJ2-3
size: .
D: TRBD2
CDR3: CASSLVGLAGTDTQYF
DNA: TGTGCCAGCAGCTTGGTAGGACTAGCAGGCACAGATACGCAGTATTTT

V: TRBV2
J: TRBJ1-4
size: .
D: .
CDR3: CASSESGGRDEKLFF
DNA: TGTGCCAGCAGTGAAAGCGGGGGCAGAGATGAAAAACTGTTTTTT